This TCR beta chain came from a study of T-cell reconstitution after alpha-beta-depleted transplantation in children. As concerns this clonotype: This clone may be a read error of a much larger clone one base away.

V dropped 6 bases and J dropped 6; count of bases not matched to a gene: 6. The length of the CDR3 is 15 residues. The germline V gene encodes CDR1 MNHNS and CDR2 SASEGT. It was with unique molecular identifiers that the TCRbeta library was prepared. One entry per CDR3 protein results from TCRdb running MiXCR on the PCR reads. The table lists about 500,000 distinct CDR3 sequences, 11% of them singletons. The chain uses TRBV6-1 and TRBJ1-5, with 12 bases that match TRBD1. This material consisted of PBMCs, mostly from graft donor cells, taken 180 days after TCRalphabeta/CD19-depleted stem cell transplant. This receptor was obtained from a female patient aged 2-15 years who had a stem cell transplant for aplastic anemia, so the T cells may come from the graft donor. The CDR3 loop is CASRPGTGGGQPQHF. The CDR3, as DNA: TGTGCCAGCAGGCCCGGGACAGGGGGCGGTCAGCCCCAGCATTTT.